A single sample gave rise to the 2 T cell receptor beta chains below, sequenced in a study of blood T cells in healthy people across ages. It was with a sample-barcoded 5' primer and a J-beta primer mix that a second PCR of about 6 to 11 cycles was run. TCRdb used MiXCR to reprocess the 5' RACE reads, holding one entry per CDR3 protein. The repertoire holds 600,000 or so distinct CDR3 sequences, over 20% seen once, with 3.5% to 4% in the top ten. Material: blood. All receptors come from a man in his sixties or seventies in good health.

This clonotype has a count of ten or more. V usage is TRBV7-2 and J usage is TRBJ2-5; D is uncertain. The CDR3 is 12 residues long. Germline lookup yields CDR1 SGHTA and CDR2 FQGNSA. Trimming took off 6 bases at V and 5 bases at J, with 10 bases between the two ends. DNA for the CDR3: TGTGCCAGCAGTTTGGGCCTGGAGACCCAGTACTTC. Its protein product is CASSLGLETQYF.

The rearrangement uses TRBV7-2 and TRBJ2-7; D is possibly TRBD1 (5 bases). V dropped 5 bases and J dropped 5 bases, with 16 bases sitting between them. CDR1 and CDR2 (germline): SGHTA, FQGNSA. This CDR3 is built from 14 residues. CDR3 bases: TGTGCCAGCAGCGTGTCCTCGGACATCCACGAGCAGTACTTC. Residues: CASSVSSDIHEQYF.